Listed below are T cell receptor beta chains from one sample, sequenced in a study of control samples from healthy donors and cancer patients. Generated by immunoSEQ multiplex PCR, the TCRdb table keeps only in-frame clones and is missing some. The sample holds under 450,000 clones, 80% to 95% seen once. Material: PBMCs. Receptors were obtained from a man aged 35-49 years with head and neck cancer. CDR3s include the opening cysteine and the closing phenylalanine or tryptophan. A D gene is named only where the DNA matches it firmly. Clone size is not always given. Where it is, it says once, few, many or a class for expanded clones.

>14|.|.|TRBJ2-7|TRBV7-9
CASSPGQSGYEQYF
TGTGCCAGCAGCCCGGGACAATCGGGCTACGAGCAGTACTTC
>16|TRBD1|.|TRBJ2-7|TRBV30
CAWRGFRPGQGYEQYF
TGTGCCTGGAGGGGGTTTAGACCGGGACAGGGATACGAGCAGTACTTC
>16|TRBD2|.|TRBJ2-1|TRBV18
CASSPWTSGRLNEQFF
TGTGCCAGCTCACCATGGACTAGCGGGAGGCTCAATGAGCAGTTCTTC
>14|.|.|TRBJ1-1|TRBV11-1
CASSLAGMNTEAFF
TGTGCCAGCAGCTTAGCAGGGATGAACACTGAAGCTTTCTTT
>15|.|.|TRBJ1-1|TRBV7-2
CASSLAGGKNTEAFF
TGTGCCAGCAGCTTAGCGGGGGGAAAGAACACTGAAGCTTTCTTT
>17|TRBD2|once|TRBJ2-2|TRBV7-6
CASSYVLAGTNTGELFF
TGTGCCAGCAGCTACGTCCTAGCGGGGACGAACACCGGGGAGCTGTTTTTT
>14|TRBD2|.|TRBJ2-1|TRBV5-1
CASRTSGGYNEQFF
TGCGCCAGCAGAACTAGCGGGGGCTACAATGAGCAGTTCTTC
>14|.|.|TRBJ2-7|TRBV5-1
CASSVGDGTYEQYF
TGCGCCAGCAGCGTGGGGGACGGCACCTACGAGCAGTACTTC
>14|.|.|TRBJ2-7|TRBV7-9
CASSLEAGVREQYF
TGTGCCAGCAGCTTAGAGGCAGGGGTGCGCGAGCAGTACTTC
>13|.|.|TRBJ2-4|TRBV25-1
CASSATGKNIQYF
TGTGCCAGCAGTGCCACGGGCAAAAACATTCAGTACTTC
>14|.|.|TRBJ1-5|TRBV15
CATSRGQNNQPQHF
TGTGCCACCAGCAGAGGGCAGAACAATCAGCCCCAGCATTTT
>17|.|.|TRBJ2-2|TRBV7-3
CASSLWRVRDSTGELFF
TGTGCCAGCAGCTTATGGCGGGTCAGGGATAGCACCGGGGAGCTGTTTTTT
>17|TRBD1|.|TRBJ2-2|TRBV19
CASSGPGQGANTGELFF
TGTGCCAGTAGTGGGCCCGGACAGGGCGCGAACACCGGGGAGCTGTTTTTT
>14|.|.|TRBJ2-2|TRBV30
CAWSGRGGTGELFF
TGTGCCTGGAGTGGAAGGGGTGGGACCGGGGAGCTGTTTTTT
>12|.|.|TRBJ1-5|TRBV30
CAWSGSDQPQHF
TGTGCCTGGAGTGGGAGCGATCAGCCCCAGCATTTT
>19|.|.|TRBJ1-6|TRBV19
CASSLNIGIRQGENSPLHF
TGTGCCAGTAGCCTCAACATCGGGATTAGACAAGGAGAAAATTCACCCCTCCACTTT
>13|.|.|TRBJ2-3|TRBV7-2
CASSSKWSDTQYF
TGTGCCAGCAGCTCTAAGTGGTCAGATACGCAGTATTTT
>14|.|.|TRBJ1-2|TRBV3-1/TRBV3-2
CASSRGASNYGYTF
TGTGCCAGCAGCCGCGGTGCTTCTAACTATGGCTACACCTTC
>15|TRBD2|.|TRBJ2-5|TRBV19
CASSRGLAGGETQYF
TGTGCCAGTAGTAGGGGACTAGCGGGAGGAGAGACCCAGTACTTC
>12|.|.|TRBJ1-4|TRBV28
CASRFYPEKLFF
TGTGCCAGCAGATTTTATCCTGAAAAACTGTTTTTT
>16|.|.|TRBJ1-2|TRBV27
CASSRNLRAGVTGYTF
TGTGCCAGCAGCCGCAACCTGCGGGCGGGGGTAACTGGCTACACCTTC
>16|.|.|TRBJ1-2|TRBV4-3
CASSQEGADWTYGYTF
TGCGCCAGCAGCCAAGAGGGTGCAGACTGGACCTATGGCTACACCTTC
>13|TRBD2|.|TRBJ2-5|TRBV5-1
CASTLRGGETQYF
TGCGCCAGCACCCTCCGGGGGGGCGAGACCCAGTACTTC
>13|TRBD1|.|TRBJ1-1|TRBV19
CASKPTGDTEAFF
TGTGCCAGTAAACCGACAGGGGACACTGAAGCTTTCTTT
>15|.|.|TRBJ2-5|TRBV18
CASSPSRQPQETQYF
TGTGCCAGCTCACCCTCGAGACAGCCCCAAGAGACCCAGTACTTC
>17|TRBD1|.|TRBJ1-1|TRBV15
CATSTNPGGWVNTEAFF
TGTGCCACCAGCACCAATCCAGGGGGCTGGGTGAACACTGAAGCTTTCTTT
>16|TRBD2|once|TRBJ2-7|TRBV27
CASSSYISGETYEQYF
TGTGCCAGCAGTTCCTACATCAGCGGGGAAACCTACGAGCAGTACTTC
>16|TRBD1|.|TRBJ2-3|TRBV5-1
CASSTTGQGDIDTQYF
TGCGCCAGCAGCACTACGGGACAGGGGGATATAGATACGCAGTATTTT
>15|TRBD1|.|TRBJ2-7|TRBV27
CASSFSTGNSYEQYF
TGTGCCAGCAGTTTTTCGACAGGGAATTCCTACGAGCAGTACTTC
>14|.|.|TRBJ2-5|TRBV14
CASSQEARQETQYF
TGTGCCAGCAGCCAAGAGGCCCGCCAAGAGACCCAGTACTTC
>16|.|.|TRBJ2-7|TRBV4-1
CASSHQTGSSSYEQYF
TGCGCCAGCAGCCACCAGACAGGCTCCAGCTCCTACGAGCAGTACTTC
>14|.|.|TRBJ1-5|TRBV7-6
CASSLEAGNQPQHF
TGTGCCAGCAGCTTAGAGGCAGGTAATCAGCCCCAGCATTTT
>11|.|.|TRBJ1-1|TRBV19
CASSYLERAFF
TGTGCCAGTAGTTACTTAGAAAGGGCTTTCTTT
>14|.|.|TRBJ1-3|TRBV5-6
CASSLVFKIDTIYF
TGTGCCAGCAGCTTGGTTTTTAAGATCGACACCATATATTTT
>16|.|.|TRBJ2-3|TRBV7-6
CASSLGHASSTDTQYF
TGTGCCAGCAGCTTAGGGCATGCCTCTAGCACAGATACGCAGTATTTT
>11|.|.|TRBJ2-2|TRBV6-4
CASSAAGELFF
TGTGCCAGCAGCGCGGCCGGGGAGCTGTTTTTT
>16|TRBD2|.|TRBJ2-7|TRBV7-3
CASTTDWGGGLREQYF
TGTGCCAGCACGACAGATTGGGGCGGGGGGCTAAGGGAGCAGTACTTC
>17|TRBD2|.|TRBJ2-3|TRBV28
CASSPLTGTRHTDTQYF
TGTGCCAGCAGTCCCTTAACCGGGACTAGACACACAGATACGCAGTATTTT
>13|TRBD1|.|TRBJ1-5|TRBV19
CASSGQGSQPQHF
TGTGCCAGTTCAGGACAGGGAAGTCAGCCCCAGCATTTT
>13|.|.|TRBJ1-2|TRBV10-1
CASSQGANYGYTF
TGCGCCAGCAGTCAGGGAGCGAACTATGGCTACACCTTC
>13|TRBD2|.|TRBJ2-3|TRBV30
CAWTSGSTDTQYF
TGTGCCTGGACTAGCGGGAGCACAGATACGCAGTATTTT
>16|.|.|TRBJ1-4|TRBV2
CASTPNFRGSNEKLFF
TGTGCCAGCACCCCTAACTTCAGAGGAAGTAATGAAAAACTGTTTTTT
>17|TRBD1|.|TRBJ1-6|TRBV4-2
CASSPEFVGQANSPLHF
TGTGCCAGCAGCCCAGAATTCGTAGGACAGGCAAATTCACCCCTCCACTTT
>15|TRBD1|.|TRBJ1-1|TRBV7-9
CASSLDGTAFTEAFF
TGTGCCAGCAGCTTAGATGGGACAGCTTTCACTGAAGCTTTCTTT
>15|TRBD2|.|TRBJ2-1|TRBV7-2
CASSSGLAVNNEQFF
TGTGCCAGCAGCTCGGGACTAGCGGTAAACAATGAGCAGTTCTTC
>14|.|.|TRBJ2-6|TRBV20-1
CSASESSGANVLTF
TGCAGTGCTAGTGAAAGCTCTGGGGCCAACGTCCTGACTTTC
>13|.|few|TRBJ1-5|TRBV23-1
CASGSYKNQPQHF
TGCGCCAGCGGTTCTTACAAGAATCAGCCCCAGCATTTT
>15|.|.|TRBJ2-5|TRBV9
CASSVGGTPQETQYF
TGTGCCAGCAGCGTAGGAGGGACACCGCAAGAGACCCAGTACTTC
>14|.|.|TRBJ2-1|TRBV29-1
CSVEDRTRGNEQFF
TGCAGCGTTGAAGACAGGACCCGGGGCAATGAGCAGTTCTTC
>17|TRBD2|.|TRBJ2-7|TRBV27
CASSLPPSTSGSKEQYF
TGTGCCAGCAGTCTCCCCCCGTCGACTAGCGGGAGTAAAGAGCAGTACTTC
>13|.|once|TRBJ2-7|TRBV5-6
CASSSGTFPEQYF
TGTGCCAGCAGCTCGGGGACCTTCCCCGAGCAGTACTTC
>13|TRBD2|.|TRBJ2-3|TRBV6-2/TRBV6-3
CASSDRGADTQYF
TGTGCCAGCAGTGACCGGGGGGCAGATACGCAGTATTTT
>13|.|.|TRBJ2-2|TRBV5-1
CASSPRGGGELFF
TGCGCCAGCAGCCCCCGGGGCGGCGGGGAGCTGTTTTTT
>18|.|few|TRBJ1-4|TRBV5-4
CASSLGAGTISTNEKLFF
TGTGCCAGCAGCTTGGGTGCCGGCACCATATCAACTAATGAAAAACTGTTTTTT
>14|TRBD2|.|TRBJ2-3|TRBV3-1/TRBV3-2
CATRAGGLTDTQYF
TGTGCCACCAGAGCGGGGGGGCTCACAGATACGCAGTATTTT
>20|.|.|TRBJ1-5|TRBV7-4
CASSLALSVFQTGATQPQHF
TGTGCCAGCAGCTTAGCGCTTTCGGTATTCCAAACAGGAGCGACTCAGCCCCAGCATTTT
>16|.|once|TRBJ2-7|TRBV27
CASSLSLQGGSYEQYF
TGTGCCAGCAGTTTATCGCTCCAGGGCGGCTCCTACGAGCAGTACTTC